The sequence of this T cell receptor (beta chain) was determined in a study of cytomegalovirus exposure and HLA in healthy donors (dated by TCRdb to about 2017). Regarding the study in general: An earlier analysis of several hundred of the donors reported approximately 260 Gb of sequence data and 95 million to 140 million unique TCR beta sequences obtained from about 170 million T cells. Approximately 300 gigabases of sequencing data and tens of millions of unique TCR sequences were included in an early release covering several hundred HLA-typed donors. Among about 400 genotyped donors of the cohort, an average of approximately 200,000 unique TCR beta nucleotide sequences was sequenced per donor, of which 15% to 20% were non-productive. In addition to the first cohort of 650 to 800 subjects, a separate validation cohort of approximately 120 different subjects was used. In an earlier analysis of 500 to 650 of the donors, high-throughput TCR beta sequencing was used to judge whether each TCR beta V gene segment behaved as functional or pseudogenic. To study patterns of TCR occurrence, a later analysis re-analyzed previously published TCR beta repertoires from around 660 donors and added high-resolution HLA genotyping. The study was designed to test whether signatures of past pathogen exposure could be identified by cataloging public T cell receptors. Typing coverage differed by locus: A, B, C, DRB1 and DQB1 were typed in roughly 620-630 donors, DQA1 in approximately 520, DPA1 in 600 to 610, and DPB1 in 400 to 490. To predict cytomegalovirus infection status, the study combined high-throughput TCR immunosequencing, statistical association of individual TCRs with disease status, and machine learning. All discovery cohort repertoires had been generated using a single sequencing platform. Of the roughly 400 genotyped donors, around 81% fell in the genetic ancestry cluster associated with self-reported Caucasian donors. Because of strong linkage in the cohort, five DR-DQ haplotypes were treated as single units for association and clustering. Rather than using new phenotypic data, the later analysis identified candidate immune exposures from TCR beta sequences and from how often those sequences occurred across donors. Both class I and class II loci were covered by HLA typing, at four-digit resolution. The study profiled the T cell repertoires of 500 to 800 subjects by immunosequencing and related them to cytomegalovirus serostatus. Donor age, sex, ethnicity and CMV serostatus were compiled together with the repertoire data. Genome-wide SNP genotypes for about 65% of the 666 donors were used in a later genetic analysis, which treated that subset as a discovery cohort. Results and caveats for the whole study, not just this receptor: The earlier analysis of approximately 590 of the donors excluded some 16 rarely observed V segments, including chromosome 9 orphons, because counts were too low. Compared with the approximately 600-donor mean, donors in an Asian-associated ancestry cluster had fewer N-insertions in productive TCRs, according to a later genetic analysis. Correlated functional status among segregating V segments might reflect linkage disequilibrium, but an unknown experimental factor could not be ruled out. A cluster of highly shared sequence variants was judged likely to represent a technical artifact of the sequencing pipeline. V-gene and J-gene trimming of TCR beta chains was associated with a missense DCLRE1C variant in a later genetic analysis, and the association was replicated in an independent cohort. Because HLA typing was missing for some donors at each locus, association tests included only the typed subset. Specific HLA alleles were associated with about 17,000 TCR beta sequences at a false discovery rate of 0.05 in a later analysis. The authors suggested that the approach could potentially be extended to other disease states and immunological phenotypes. A further reported finding was that TCR beta sequences accurately predicted the HLA-A and HLA-B alleles for most subjects in the first cohort. When HLA alleles, especially DR and DQ, strongly co-occurred, attributing TCR associations to individual alleles was difficult. This cohort had only TCR beta chains sequenced, and the lack of alpha or paired-chain data limited which features could be detected. Roughly uniform sequencing depth across donors was assumed in presence/absence analyses, although this assumption may not hold. In a later analysis, several top co-occurrence clusters were reported to appear linked to parvovirus B19, influenza, CMV and Epstein-Barr virus. Broadly in line with IMGT annotations, most TCR beta V segments showed up in productive rearrangements about 90% or about 30% of the time in an earlier analysis of several hundred of the donors. Because the 87-base-pair reads could not distinguish some IMGT-functional V segments, including TRBV6-2 and TRBV6-3, those segments were excluded. Most TCR sequences were observed very rarely across donors, whereas some public TCRs were present in many individuals. In a later analysis, TCR association rates were found to vary across HLA loci, with the most associated TCRs seen for DRB1 alleles and the fewest for HLA-C alleles. A later analysis found that HLA-associated TCR beta chains were more clonally expanded and had lower generation probabilities than equally common non-associated chains. The classifier was reported to diagnose cytomegalovirus status with high specificity and sensitivity in both the original cohort and the validation cohort. According to a later analysis, most CMV-associated TCR beta chains appeared to be HLA-restricted, and the HLA associations seemed to be driven largely by CMV exposure. Three of the identified cytomegalovirus-associated TCR beta chains were confirmed in vitro to be specific for cytomegalovirus antigens. The study gave a list of over 150 TCR beta chains associated with cytomegalovirus. Immune exposure information for the cohort was limited to CMV serostatus.

Measured from the cysteine to the phenylalanine, the CDR3 is 16 residues long. Of the read, only the CDR3 DNA is kept; its 48 bases are in frame from base 1. The germline V end is reduced by 4 bases and the J end by 3 bases; junction bases left unmatched: 10. CDR1 and CDR2, looked up from the germline V gene, are SGHVS and FQNEAQ. The cohort comprised 550 to 700 healthy bone marrow donors. At the time of sampling, all cohort members were nominally healthy, though unrecorded immune exposures were likely present. The donor was CMV seropositive and belonged to the group of more than 250 seropositive cohort members. A peripheral blood sample was collected from each donor, and TCR beta sequencing was performed on peripheral blood mononuclear cells. Genomic DNA extraction from the blood cell samples was performed with the Qiagen DNeasy Blood Extraction Kit. Libraries came from the immunoSEQ multiplex PCR assay. A mixture of 60 forward primers for TCR Vbeta segments and 13 reverse primers for TCR Jbeta segments was used in the multiplex PCR. The CDR3 region of rearranged TCR beta genes was amplified from genomic DNA by a multiplex PCR assay. Amplified TCR beta libraries were sequenced as 87-base-pair reads on the Illumina HiSeq System. On the study's bioinformatics: In a later analysis, roughly 80 million unique TCR beta chains were counted across the roughly 610 repertoires, and roughly 11 million of these chains were shared by at least two donors. A nearest-neighbor algorithm error-corrected the raw reads and collapsed the reads into unique sequences, merging closely related sequences to remove PCR and sequencing errors. Alignment of CDR3 sequences to IMGT reference sequences was used to assign V, D and J gene segments. Each retained sequence needed at least a six-nucleotide match to both a V gene segment and a J gene segment. A rearrangement was called productive if the CDR3 had no stop codons and remained in frame with V and J, and every other rearrangement was called non-productive. CDR3 was defined by IMGT convention, running from the second conserved V-encoded cysteine to the conserved J-encoded phenylalanine. The earlier analysis of 500 to 650 of the donors excluded any sequence lacking an unambiguous match to a single V gene segment. An earlier analysis of under 750 of the donors called V segments functional above 56.7% productive rearrangements and segregating when the between-donor standard deviation exceeded 5%. A statistical classification framework was built to diagnose cytomegalovirus status from the catalog of TCR beta chain sequences. In a later analysis, V and J genes were assigned by comparing TCR nucleotide sequences against IMGT/GENE-DB human TR gene sequences. The TCRdist pipeline was used in a later analysis to assign CDR3 sequences and most-parsimonious VDJ recombination scenarios. In a later analysis, every TCR beta chain was defined by the combination of its CDR3 amino acid sequence and its V-gene family, and reads without a unique V-gene family were dropped. As a way to deal with suspected cross-contamination and a sequencing artifact, a later analysis dropped more than 500 nucleotide sequences that were highly shared and had low generation probability. For each public chain, a later analysis derived a clonal expansion index from normalized ranks of inferred template counts within each repertoire. A later analysis computed generation probabilities with a VDJ recombination model fitted to out-of-frame rearrangements, and checked the results against IGoR. In a later analysis, TCR-TCR, TCR-HLA and TCR-CMV co-occurrence was scored with hypergeometric tests, and a repertoire-size bias correction was applied to TCR pairs. A later analysis estimated false discovery rates by permuting HLA or CMV assignments 20 times. In a later analysis, co-occurring TCRs were grouped using DBSCAN, with TCRdist sequence similarity added in when clustering inside HLA-allele-positive subsets. Co-occurrence clustering excluded repertoires with fewer than 30,000 or more than 120,000 public chains, plus five with anomalous nucleotide sharing. Not all clones reach the TCRdb copy of this immuneACCESS table, which keeps in-frame sequences only. Checked studies attribute under half of the gap to unresolved V genes and leave the rest unexplained. V and J calls and clone size come straight from that table; D and trimming were deduced from the DNA. The sample table holds around 180,000 clones, of which about four fifths were seen once. About 6% of the sample is in the top ten clones.

In regard to this clone: The antigen it binds to is not known. No base-level quality is on record; no much larger clone is a single base apart.

Material: PBMCs. The TCR was taken from a woman in her twenties or thirties in good health and CMV-seropositive. This chain is built from TRBV7-8 and TRBJ2-7, with TRBD2 matching 9 junction bases. This receptor has the CDR3 CASSSTRAGGLYEQYF. The sequence in DNA is TGTGCCAGCAGCTCAACCAGAGCGGGAGGACTCTACGAGCAGTACTTC. Reference TRBV7-8 and TRBJ2-7 genes cover what lies past the CDR3, so the full variable domain is GAGVSQSPRYKVAKRGQDVALRCDPISGHVSLFWYQQALGQGPEFLTYFQNEAQLDKSGLPSDRFFAERPEGSVSTLKIQRTQQEDSAVYLCASSSTRAGGLYEQYFGPGTRLTVT.